A selection of T cell receptor beta chains follows, all from one sample in a study of T cell responses to AZD1222 COVID-19 vaccine. The method was immunoSEQ multiplex PCR; TCRdb's version includes in-frame clones alone and lacks a portion of them. The sample shows roughly 150,000 clones, roughly 92% of them seen only once. Material: peripheral blood, obtained on day 0 of AZD1222 vaccination. The receptor source for this set is an adult in good health. Each CDR3 is given with its conserved first and last residue. The D gene is left open where the match is weak. Clone sizes are given selectively: once, few, many, or a class where the clone is expanded.

D: NA
J: TRBJ1-5
V: TRBV6-5
size: NA
DNA: TGTGCCAGCAGCCGTACAGCGTCGGGCAATCAGCCCCAGCATTTT
CDR3: CASSRTASGNQPQHF

D: NA
J: TRBJ1-4
V: TRBV6-4
size: NA
DNA: TGTGCCAGCAGTGACGATGGAGAAAAACTGTTTTTT
CDR3: CASSDDGEKLFF

D: NA
J: TRBJ2-7
V: TRBV10-3
size: NA
DNA: TGTGCCATCAGTGAGTCGATCGAATCCAACACCTGGTACTTC
CDR3: CAISESIESNTWYF

D: NA
J: TRBJ2-5
V: TRBV10-3
size: once
DNA: TGTGCCGTGAGGGACTCAGGAGGGGAGACCCAGTACTTC
CDR3: CAVRDSGGETQYF

D: NA
J: TRBJ2-5
V: TRBV19
size: NA
DNA: TGTGCCAGTAGTAGCTCCCGGGACTGGCACCCCGGGACCCAGTACTTC
CDR3: CASSSSRDWHPGTQYF

D: TRBD1
J: TRBJ1-1
V: TRBV6-5
size: NA
DNA: TGTGCCAGCAGCGGACAGGGGTGGAAAAAAGCTTTCTTT
CDR3: CASSGQGWKKAFF

D: TRBD1
J: TRBJ1-4
V: TRBV3-1/TRBV3-2
size: NA
DNA: TGTGCCAGCAGCCCCGACAGGGCGGATGAAAAACTGTTTTTT
CDR3: CASSPDRADEKLFF

D: TRBD1
J: TRBJ1-1
V: TRBV5-1
size: NA
DNA: TGCGCCAGCAGCGGAACCGGGACAGGGGAGACTGAAGCTTTCTTT
CDR3: CASSGTGTGETEAFF

D: TRBD1
J: TRBJ1-4
V: TRBV10-3
size: once
DNA: TGTGCCATCAGTGAGGGGACAGGGATTAATGAAAAACTGTTTTTT
CDR3: CAISEGTGINEKLFF

D: NA
J: TRBJ1-1
V: TRBV30
size: NA
DNA: TGTGCCTGGAGTGTGGGAACAGGTGGGGAAGCTTTCTTT
CDR3: CAWSVGTGGEAFF

D: TRBD1
J: TRBJ2-2
V: TRBV4-2
size: once
DNA: TGTGCCAGCAGCCAAAGAGACAGGGGGCTCGACACCGGGGAGCTGTTTTTT
CDR3: CASSQRDRGLDTGELFF

D: TRBD1
J: TRBJ1-5
V: TRBV29-1
size: NA
DNA: TGCAGCGTGGCCGGACAGGGGGGAAGCAATCAGCCCCAGCATTTT
CDR3: CSVAGQGGSNQPQHF

D: NA
J: TRBJ1-1
V: TRBV6-5
size: NA
DNA: TGTGCCAGCAGTTACGGGGGGGACACTGAAGCTTTCTTT
CDR3: CASSYGGDTEAFF

D: NA
J: TRBJ1-2
V: TRBV3-1/TRBV3-2
size: NA
DNA: TGTGCCAGCAGCCCCTCGACAGTAGGAGGTGGCTACACCTTC
CDR3: CASSPSTVGGGYTF

D: NA
J: TRBJ1-2
V: TRBV27
size: NA
DNA: TGTGCCAGCAGTTTTAGTGGGTCCAGGTCTGGCTACACCTTC
CDR3: CASSFSGSRSGYTF

D: NA
J: TRBJ1-2
V: TRBV13
size: NA
DNA: TGTGCCAGCAGCCCCCGGTGGAGGGGGGAAGATGGCTACACCTTC
CDR3: CASSPRWRGEDGYTF

D: NA
J: TRBJ2-7
V: TRBV18
size: NA
DNA: TGTGCCAGCTCATCAGGGACGTACGAGCAGTACTTC
CDR3: CASSSGTYEQYF

D: NA
J: TRBJ2-7
V: TRBV3-1/TRBV3-2
size: NA
DNA: TGTGCCAGCAGCCAGTCGATTGGAGGGTTCGCCTCCTACGAGCAGTACTTC
CDR3: CASSQSIGGFASYEQYF

D: NA
J: TRBJ1-4
V: TRBV21-1
size: NA
DNA: TGTGCCAGCAGCAATAAAGACAGGGTAGGCCGGGTTACTAATGAAAAACTGTTTTTT
CDR3: CASSNKDRVGRVTNEKLFF

D: NA
J: TRBJ1-3
V: TRBV15
size: NA
DNA: TGTGCCACCAGCAGAGATAGATATAGGGACCCCTCTGGAAACACCATATATTTT
CDR3: CATSRDRYRDPSGNTIYF

D: NA
J: TRBJ2-7
V: TRBV11-1
size: NA
DNA: TGTGCCAGCAGCTTAGGAGGAGGCGCGGGGCACTACGAGCAGTACTTC
CDR3: CASSLGGGAGHYEQYF

D: TRBD1
J: TRBJ1-6
V: TRBV2
size: NA
DNA: TGTGCCAGCACTCAGGGGACAGGGGGCCATAGTTCACCCCTCCACTTT
CDR3: CASTQGTGGHSSPLHF

D: TRBD2
J: TRBJ2-7
V: TRBV5-1
size: few
DNA: TGCGCCAGCAGCTCGGGAGGGGCCTACGAGCAGTACTTC
CDR3: CASSSGGAYEQYF

D: NA
J: TRBJ1-2
V: TRBV5-5
size: once
DNA: TGTGCCAGCAGCCTGACGACCGAGGTTGGGGGCTACACCTTC
CDR3: CASSLTTEVGGYTF

D: NA
J: TRBJ2-3
V: TRBV9
size: NA
DNA: TGTGCCAGCAGCGTAGGTTACGGGGGAGGTGGCACAGATACGCAGTATTTT
CDR3: CASSVGYGGGGTDTQYF

D: NA
J: TRBJ2-7
V: TRBV3-1/TRBV3-2
size: once
DNA: TGTGCCAGCAGCCAAGAAAGACTCCTCTCCTACGAGCAGTACTTC
CDR3: CASSQERLLSYEQYF

D: TRBD2
J: TRBJ2-1
V: TRBV18
size: NA
DNA: TGTGCCAGCTCACCACGGGGAGGGGGGATCGTGACTAGCGGGAGAGTTGAGCAGTTCTTC
CDR3: CASSPRGGGIVTSGRVEQFF

D: NA
J: TRBJ2-1
V: TRBV3-1/TRBV3-2
size: NA
DNA: TGTGCCAGCAGCCAAGGGTGGGGGCAGTTCTTC
CDR3: CASSQGWGQFF

D: NA
J: TRBJ1-5
V: TRBV6-6
size: once
DNA: TGTGCCAGCAGGGGCGAATGGGGTGGGAGCAATCAGCCCCAGCATTTT
CDR3: CASRGEWGGSNQPQHF

D: NA
J: TRBJ1-5
V: TRBV7-9
size: NA
DNA: TGTGCCAGCAGCTTACTGGAGGGCAATCAGCCCCAGCATTTT
CDR3: CASSLLEGNQPQHF

D: TRBD1
J: TRBJ1-4
V: TRBV15
size: NA
DNA: TGTGCCACCAGCAGAGATGGGTCAGGGGGCCATGAAAAACTGTTTTTT
CDR3: CATSRDGSGGHEKLFF

D: NA
J: TRBJ1-1
V: TRBV28
size: NA
DNA: TGTGCCAGCAGTTTACGGTCGTTTTGGACTGAAGCTTTCTTT
CDR3: CASSLRSFWTEAFF

D: NA
J: TRBJ1-5
V: TRBV27
size: NA
DNA: TGTGCCAGCAGTTTAGTGGACGGGCCCCAGCATTTT
CDR3: CASSLVDGPQHF

D: NA
J: TRBJ2-7
V: TRBV3-1/TRBV3-2
size: NA
DNA: TGTGCCAGCAGCCAAGATCGAGGTCCCTCCTACGAGCAGTACTTC
CDR3: CASSQDRGPSYEQYF

D: NA
J: TRBJ2-3
V: TRBV7-2
size: NA
DNA: TGTGCCAGCAGCTTAGGGCTTATCACAGATACGCAGTATTTT
CDR3: CASSLGLITDTQYF

D: TRBD2
J: TRBJ2-7
V: TRBV7-2
size: NA
DNA: TGTGCCAGCAGCCCTACCCGACTAGCGGGGGGCCTCTACGAGCAGTACTTC
CDR3: CASSPTRLAGGLYEQYF

D: NA
J: TRBJ2-7
V: TRBV5-1
size: NA
DNA: TGCGCCAGCAGCTTCGCGTTAGGGTGCCACGAGCAGTACTTC
CDR3: CASSFALGCHEQYF

D: TRBD2
J: TRBJ2-7
V: TRBV4-2
size: NA
DNA: TGTGCCAGCAGCCAGCTAGCGGGAGGGCCAACCTACGAGCAGTACTTC
CDR3: CASSQLAGGPTYEQYF

D: TRBD1
J: TRBJ1-5
V: TRBV11-2
size: once
DNA: TGTGCCAGCAGCTGGGGGACAGGCGATAATCAGCCCCAGCATTTT
CDR3: CASSWGTGDNQPQHF

D: NA
J: TRBJ1-6
V: TRBV7-9
size: NA
DNA: TGTGCCAGCAGCTTAGTCCTCGGAGATTCACCCCTCCACTTT
CDR3: CASSLVLGDSPLHF

D: TRBD2
J: TRBJ2-4
V: TRBV6-2/TRBV6-3
size: NA
DNA: TGTGCCAGCAGTTCGGCTAGCGGGCGCAAAAACATTCAGTACTTC
CDR3: CASSSASGRKNIQYF

D: NA
J: TRBJ2-7
V: TRBV28
size: NA
DNA: TGTGCCAGCAGTTTAACGGGACCTTACTACGAGCAGTACTTC
CDR3: CASSLTGPYYEQYF

D: NA
J: TRBJ1-4
V: TRBV19
size: NA
DNA: TGTGCCAGTAGTATACGACACCAGGAAAAACTGTTTTTT
CDR3: CASSIRHQEKLFF

D: NA
J: TRBJ1-2
V: TRBV12-3/TRBV12-4
size: NA
DNA: TGTGCCAGCAGTTTGTATGGGGATGGCTACACCTTC
CDR3: CASSLYGDGYTF

D: NA
J: TRBJ1-2
V: TRBV3-1/TRBV3-2
size: NA
DNA: TGTGCCAGCAGCCAAGAGGGGACCATGGGCTATGGCTACACCTTC
CDR3: CASSQEGTMGYGYTF

D: NA
J: TRBJ1-5
V: TRBV10-2
size: NA
DNA: TGCGCCAGCAGTGATAGGGGCAGCAATCAGCCCCAGCATTTT
CDR3: CASSDRGSNQPQHF

D: TRBD1
J: TRBJ1-1
V: TRBV7-3
size: NA
DNA: TGTGCCAGCAGTCCAACCGGGACAGGGAGGAGGACTGAAGCTTTCTTT
CDR3: CASSPTGTGRRTEAFF

D: TRBD1
J: TRBJ1-3
V: TRBV2
size: NA
DNA: TGTGCCAGCAACTCCAGGGGGCCTGGAGACACCATATATTTT
CDR3: CASNSRGPGDTIYF

D: NA
J: TRBJ1-4
V: TRBV3-1/TRBV3-2
size: NA
DNA: TGTGCCAGCAGCCAAGATCAAGCAGCGGAAAAACTGTTTTTT
CDR3: CASSQDQAAEKLFF

D: NA
J: TRBJ2-1
V: TRBV3-1/TRBV3-2
size: NA
DNA: TGTGCCAGCAGCCGGGCAGGGGCCTGGGTCAATGAGCAGTTCTTC
CDR3: CASSRAGAWVNEQFF

D: TRBD1
J: TRBJ1-5
V: TRBV5-1
size: NA
DNA: TGCGCCAGCTACTCAGGGGGCAAACAGCCCCAGCATTTT
CDR3: CASYSGGKQPQHF

D: TRBD2
J: TRBJ2-1
V: TRBV5-1
size: NA
DNA: TGCGCCAGCAGCTTCCGGGACTACCACAATGAGCAGTTCTTC
CDR3: CASSFRDYHNEQFF

D: NA
J: TRBJ2-3
V: TRBV4-1
size: NA
DNA: TGCGCCAGCAGCCAAGTCCTGGAGGGGGATACGCAGTATTTT
CDR3: CASSQVLEGDTQYF

D: NA
J: TRBJ1-1
V: TRBV5-1
size: NA
DNA: TGCGCCAGCAACCCGACAGGAAACACTGAAGCTTTCTTT
CDR3: CASNPTGNTEAFF

D: TRBD1
J: TRBJ1-5
V: TRBV7-2
size: NA
DNA: TGTGCCAGCAGCCGCGGACAGGGTGATCAGCCCCAGCATTTT
CDR3: CASSRGQGDQPQHF

D: TRBD2
J: TRBJ2-5
V: TRBV13
size: NA
DNA: TGTGCCAGCAGCTTGTATCGCGGGGGGGCCACGGAGACCCAGTACTTC
CDR3: CASSLYRGGATETQYF

D: TRBD1
J: TRBJ2-1
V: TRBV7-9
size: NA
DNA: TGTGCCAGCGTAAATGGGCAGGGGGCATACAATGAGCAGTTCTTC
CDR3: CASVNGQGAYNEQFF